A single sample gave rise to the 21 T cell receptor beta chains below, sequenced in a study of OX40 agonist ivuxolimab in advanced cancers. Library creation used the immunoSEQ multiplex PCR assay. Not all clones reach the TCRdb copy of this immuneACCESS table, which keeps in-frame sequences only. Checked studies attribute under half of the gap to unresolved V genes and leave the rest unexplained. For this sample there are tens of thousands of clones; 65% to 85% appear just once. Of the sample, under 8% is held by the ten largest clones. The sequencing used CD4+ or CD8+ T cells sorted from blood, collected in a trial of the OX40 agonist ivuxolimab. These TCRs come from an adult with an advanced solid tumor such as melanoma, head and neck, liver or kidney cancer.

In this sample, this clone turned up a few times. The chain employs TRBV7-2 and TRBJ2-3; 7 nucleotides match TRBD2. The V gene's germline CDR1 is SGHTA and CDR2 FQGNSA. Losses at the gene ends were 4 bases for V and 3 bases for J; bases not matched to a gene: 1. The CDR3 consists of 13 residues. CDR3 sequence (DNA): TGTGCCAGCAGCTCGGGAGGAACAGATACGCAGTATTTT. Protein sequence: CASSSGGTDTQYF.

V usage is TRBV6-6 and J usage is TRBJ1-2; D unresolved. Germline CDR1 MNHNY, CDR2 SVGAGI (reference sequence). The CDR3 covers 11 residues. V was shortened by 5 bases and J by 2 bases, with 3 bases between the two germline ends. The CDR3 loop reads CASSINYGYTF. The CDR3 region has the DNA TGTGCCAGCAGTATAAACTATGGCTACACCTTC.

This clone has just a few counts. A read error may account for a junction end that differs from germline. The chain recombines TRBV5-1 with TRBJ1-6; 7 nucleotides align to TRBD1. Germline CDR1 reads SGHRS; CDR2 reads YFSETQ. This CDR3 comprises 15 residues. The CDR3 reads CASSLGTGADSPLHF. The CDR3 DNA reads as TGCGCCAGCAGTTTGGGAACAGGGGCTGATTCACCCCTCCACTTT.

CDR3 sequence reads: CASSGRLAGGIVSYNEQFF. The DNA for the CDR3 is TGTGCCAGCAGTGGAAGACTAGCGGGAGGTATAGTATCCTACAATGAGCAGTTCTTC. The V call is TRBV2, the J call TRBJ2-1; TRBD2 matches at 13 bases. V gave up 4 bases and J gave up 1 base; unmatched junction bases: 10. Germline-derived CDR1 and CDR2 are SNHLY and FYNNEI. CDR3 size: 19 residues.

The rearrangement links TRBV11-3 to TRBJ2-6; possible D gene TRBD2, 5 bases. The V end was cut by 0 bases, the J end by 2 bases, with 11 bases between. The CDR3 contains 17 residues. The germline CDR1 and CDR2 sequences are SGHNT and YENEEA. CDR3 sequence: CASSLDGESAGANVLTF. The CDR3 nucleotides read TGTGCCAGCAGCTTAGATGGGGAGAGTGCTGGGGCCAACGTCCTGACTTTC.

This clone was found a few times. The rearrangement joins TRBV7-9 to TRBJ2-1; D ambiguous. Germline V CDR1 and CDR2: SEHNR, FQNEAQ (reference sequence). There are 12 residues in the CDR3. Deletions cut 6 bases from V and 6 bases from J, with 9 bases between. The CDR3 sequence: CASRVSLNEQFF. In DNA, the CDR3 is TGTGCCAGCAGGGTCTCTCTCAATGAGCAGTTCTTC. The full variable domain, with the rest looked up from reference TRBV7-9 and TRBJ2-1, is DTGVSQNPRHKITKRGQNVTFRCDPISEHNRLYWYRQTLGQGPEFLTYFQNEAQLEKSRLLSDRFSAERPKGSFSTLEIQRTEQGDSAMYLCASRVSLNEQFFGPGTRLTVL.

The V gene is TRBV10-2, the J gene TRBJ1-2; 9 positions match TRBD1. The V gene end was trimmed by 7 bases and the J gene end by 5 bases; junction bases not matched to a gene: 11. Germline-derived CDR1 and CDR2 are WSHSY and SAAADI. The CDR3 loop spans 15 amino acids. This CDR3 reads CASMNGQGWRYGYTF. The CDR3 DNA sequence: TGCGCCAGCATGAACGGACAGGGGTGGAGGTATGGCTACACCTTC.

This clone was found once. V gene TRBV5-1 combines with J gene TRBJ2-3; D is undetermined. The germline V gene encodes CDR1 SGHRS and CDR2 YFSETQ. The ends were cut back, 0 bases at V and 3 bases at J, with 2 bases in the middle. This CDR3 region has 12 residues. The CDR3 loop is CASSLETDTQYF. The DNA of the CDR3 is TGCGCCAGCAGCTTGGAGACAGATACGCAGTATTTT.

In DNA, the CDR3 is TGTGCCAGCAGTTTATCCGACGGAGGATATGGCTACACCTTC. It specifies CASSLSDGGYGYTF. This chain uses TRBV27 with TRBJ1-2; D not certain. Germline CDR1 MNHEY, CDR2 SMNVEV (reference sequence). The CDR3 has 14 residues. The V end lost 0 bases, the J end lost 5 bases, and 10 bases lay between the germline ends.

The chain has TRBV19 and TRBJ1-2, with 8 bases lining up with TRBD1. The ends lost 7 bases at V and 4 bases at J; junction bases unmatched: 14. Germline V gives CDR1 LNHDA, CDR2 SQIVND (reference sequence). The CDR3 runs 16 residues. The CDR3 nucleotides read TGTGCCAGTACTTTACAGGGGGGGGTTTTTAGCTATGGCTACACCTTC. It codes for CASTLQGGVFSYGYTF.

This chain uses TRBV9 with TRBJ1-1; possibly TRBD1 for D (6 bases). Trimming removed 3 bases at V and 1 base at J, with 7 bases between. Looked up from germline, CDR1 is SGDLS and CDR2 is YYNGEE. There are 13 residues in the CDR3. CDR3 in amino acids: CASSEGQNTEAFF. The CDR3 DNA reads as TGTGCCAGCAGCGAGGGACAGAACACTGAAGCTTTCTTT.

V is TRBV6-1 and J is TRBJ2-7, with 9 nucleotides matching TRBD2. This CDR3 region has 15 residues. V dropped 7 bases and J dropped 3; count of bases not matched to a gene: 10. The germline CDR1 and CDR2 sequences are MNHNS and SASEGT. CDR3 loop: CASNPGGLAYYEQYF. CDR3 in DNA: TGTGCCAGCAATCCAGGGGGACTAGCTTACTACGAGCAGTACTTC.

The chain couples TRBV30 to TRBJ2-3; D not certain. Germline CDR1 is GTSNPN and CDR2 is SVGIG (reference sequence). This CDR3 has 12 amino acids. Trimming pared 1 base from V and 8 bases from J, leaving 10 bases between. CDR3 loop: CAWSEGHTTQYF. CDR3 coding DNA: TGTGCCTGGAGTGAAGGGCACACTACGCAGTATTTT.

This sequence joins TRBV7-2 and TRBJ2-5; the D is unclear. V lost 3 bases, J lost 5 bases, and 7 bases lay in between. CDR1 SGHTA and CDR2 FQGNSA come from the germline V gene. The CDR3 totals 12 residues. The CDR3 loop is CASSFYPETQYF. CDR3 nucleotide sequence: TGTGCCAGCAGCTTTTATCCGGAGACCCAGTACTTC.

In its sample, this clone was seen a few times. V is TRBV4-1 and J is TRBJ1-1; no clear D. Trimming left V 4 bases short and J 0 bases short, with 18 bases between. The CDR3 runs to 17 residues. Germline V gene sequence: CDR1 MGHRA, CDR2 YSYEKL. In nucleotides, the CDR3 is TGCGCCAGCAGCCTAGGAGCCCAGGCGGGGATGAACACTGAAGCTTTCTTT. Amino acid sequence: CASSLGAQAGMNTEAFF.

This clone was seen a single time. The V call is TRBV18, the J call TRBJ2-2; D call uncertain. The CDR3 consists of 14 residues. Trimming shortened V by 3 bases and J by 5 bases, and 10 bases separated the two germline ends. In germline, CDR1 is KGHSH, CDR2 LQKENI. In nucleotides, the CDR3 is TGTGCCAGCTCACCTAAGGTGGGAACCGGGGAGCTGTTTTTT. Encoded protein: CASSPKVGTGELFF. Full variable domain (rest looked up from reference TRBV18 and TRBJ2-2): NAGVMQNPRHLVRRRGQEARLRCSPMKGHSHVYWYRQLPEEGLKFMVYLQKENIIDESGMPKERFSAEFPKEGPSILRIQQVVRGDSAAYFCASSPKVGTGELFFGEGSRLTVL.

The chain combines TRBV27 with TRBJ2-7; TRBD2 might be the D (5 bases). The CDR3 runs 16 residues. The ends were cut back, 5 bases at V and 0 bases at J, with 17 bases in the middle. CDR1 is MNHEY and CDR2 is SMNVEV in the germline V gene (reference sequence). CDR3 sequence (DNA): TGTGCCAGCAGTCCCGCAGCGGTGACGAGCTCCTACGAGCAGTACTTC. Encoded protein: CASSPAAVTSSYEQYF.

The chain joins TRBV5-4 to TRBJ1-3; 9 bases are a match to TRBD1. The CDR3 runs to 15 residues. Germline CDR1 is SGHNT and CDR2 is YYREEE (reference sequence). V lost 4 bases, J lost 3 bases, and 5 bases stayed unmatched. Here the CDR3 DNA reads TGTGCCAGCAGCCCGGGACAGGGAATTGGAAACACCATATATTTT. Amino acid sequence: CASSPGQGIGNTIYF.

A note on this clone: A read error may produce the germline difference seen at one junction end. V is TRBV20-1 and J is TRBJ2-1, with 7 bases identical to TRBD2. CDR3 length: 9 amino acids. From germline, CDR1 is DFQATT and CDR2 SNEGSKA (reference sequence). The CDR3 nucleotides are TGCAGTGCTAGAAGTGGGGGGGTCTTC. Its protein is CSARSGGVF.

This CDR3 reads CASSDARRMTDTQYF. In DNA form, the CDR3 reads TGTGCCAGTAGCGATGCCAGACGTATGACAGATACGCAGTATTTT. The V and J genes are TRBV19 and TRBJ2-3; D unresolved. This CDR3 is built from 15 residues. Per the germline V gene, CDR1 is LNHDA and CDR2 is SQIVND (reference sequence). Trimming removed 6 bases from V and 3 bases from J, with 16 bases in between.

The gene calls are TRBV25-1 and TRBJ1-3; D might be TRBD1 (5 bases). Germline V gene sequence: CDR1 MGHDK, CDR2 SYGVNS. The CDR3 contains 13 residues. Trimming removed 4 bases from V and 5 bases from J, with 9 bases in between. CDR3 in DNA: TGTGCCAGCAGTGCGCAGGGCCGAAACACCATATATTTT. It translates to CASSAQGRNTIYF.